The T cell receptor beta chain described here comes from a study of blood T cell repertoires in COVID-19 (dated by TCRdb to about 2020). General notes on the study: Samples from collaborators originated in the United States, Italy and Spain and spanned both the acute and convalescent phases of COVID-19. The prospective study material was composed of cDNA or gDNA derived from T cells, B-cell-depleted T cells, or PBMCs. Deeply sampled blood TCRbeta repertoires from subjects exposed to, actively infected with, or recovered from COVID-19 were included in the dataset. A freely available public database, intended as a resource for researchers studying the immune response to SARS-CoV-2, is where the repertoires were released. Samples were obtained from the ongoing ImmuneRACE study (first 160 participants) and from 950 to 1,500 subjects provided by 6 global collaborators. Nearly every sample came with metadata listing a de-identified subject ID, COVID-19 status, age in years and sex. Where HLA class I and class II types were available, the types were taken from metadata supplied by the sample provider, not from assay-based typing. What the work shows at the level of the full study, not this receptor alone: The quantity of clinical and demographic metadata differed by source and by participant and was supplied without curation.

TCRbeta CDR3 regions were amplified from genomic DNA by means of the immunoSEQ Assay, a bias-controlled multiplex PCR. The published analysis was carried out like this. The number of nucleated cells in each sample was estimated by amplification of reference gene primers within the assay. To quantify the absolute abundance of each unique TCRbeta CDR3 rearrangement, sequence reads were collapsed and filtered. For each sample, productive Simpson clonality was calculated as the square root of Simpson's diversity index over productive rearrangements. TCRdb retrieved this table from immuneACCESS and kept in-frame rearrangements only. Not all clones are present; in checked studies, unresolved V genes account for under half, and no reason is known for the remainder. That table supplies the V and J calls and clone size; D and trimming were determined from the DNA. For this sample there are about 190,000 clones; about 88% appear just once. The ten top clones hold around 5.9% of the sample.

This clone was observed a single time. The antigen it binds to is not known. Base qualities are missing; no much larger clone stands one base away. Deletion took 2 bases off V and 0 bases off J, with a span of 8 bases between the germline ends. CDR1 and CDR2 are drawn from the germline V gene: SGHVS, FQNEAQ. The CDR3 runs 15 amino acids, cysteine and phenylalanine included. The DNA shown is the 45-base CDR3, in frame from base 1. A second Seattle source provided samples from volunteer blood donors who had recovered from COVID-19. Each collaborating institution followed its own protocols to collect whole blood in K2EDTA tubes. For TCRbeta analysis, collaborators shipped samples as frozen whole blood, isolated PBMCs, or DNA extracted from either of those sample types.

The sequence is built from TRBV7-8 and TRBJ1-3; the D gene identity is not certain. Sequencing was carried out using peripheral blood. This TCR was sampled from a woman aged 40-49 years who had recovered from COVID-19. The base sequence is TGTGCCAGCAGCTTAAACAGCTACTCTGGAAACACCATATATTTT. This yields the protein CASSLNSYSGNTIYF.